These T cell receptor beta chains were read from a single sample in a study of cytomegalovirus exposure and HLA in healthy donors. TCRdb's table, derived via immunoSEQ multiplex PCR, lists solely in-frame clones and lacks some. This sample has under 200,000 clones; around four fifths occur once, and the top ten carry 7.4%. Sequenced input: PBMCs. The receptors derive from a male donor in good health and CMV-seropositive. CDR3s include the opening cysteine and the closing phenylalanine or tryptophan.

J gene	V gene	CDR3 protein
TRBJ2-7	TRBV11-1	CASSFGSETYEQYF
TRBJ1-2	TRBV6-1	CASSEATEYGYTF
TRBJ2-2	TRBV4-3	CASSQSGTGDEELFF
TRBJ1-1	TRBV7-8	CASSLESTGGARTEAFF
TRBJ2-7	TRBV19	CASSGRDRAEQYF
TRBJ2-2	TRBV4-1	CASSQSQRGRGTGELFF
TRBJ1-1	TRBV9	CASSATRGTEAFF
TRBJ2-7	TRBV19	CASSLTVDRFYEQYF
TRBJ2-3	TRBV5-1	CASSLQGAPSDTQYF
TRBJ1-5	TRBV4-1	CASSQGPWGGQPQHF
TRBJ2-7	TRBV10-3	CAISEGQGKDEQYF
TRBJ2-7	TRBV12-5	CAPYGGPYEQYF
TRBJ2-1	TRBV9	CASSLQGNEQFF
TRBJ2-3	TRBV4-2	CASSQGETGEKDTQYF
TRBJ1-1	TRBV2	CASSERQTGTEAFF
TRBJ2-1	TRBV2	CASRGLAGSNEQFF
TRBJ1-6	TRBV13	CASSLGSNSPLHF
TRBJ1-2	TRBV6-5	CASSPRTGADGYTF
TRBJ2-5	TRBV19	CASSKQEGPQYF
TRBJ2-1	TRBV5-1	CASSLNSRTVDNEQFF
TRBJ1-1	TRBV5-1	CASSRGQGEEAFF
TRBJ1-2	TRBV5-1	CASSWDREGGYTF
TRBJ2-3	TRBV9	CASSVGVGGHTDTQYF
TRBJ2-5	TRBV30	CAWSRQGGETQYF
TRBJ2-7	TRBV9	CASSSRPTPLYEQYF
TRBJ1-1	TRBV6-5	CASSYSSQGWTEAFF
TRBJ2-1	TRBV11-2	CASSFSGGANEQFF
TRBJ1-6	TRBV4-3	CASSHVGQQLNSPLHF
TRBJ1-5	TRBV18	CASSRGRGNQPQHF
TRBJ1-1	TRBV7-9	CASSLSSEAFF
TRBJ1-1	TRBV11-1	CASSAPGGPAFF
TRBJ1-1	TRBV7-3	CASSLTTRTGEAFF
TRBJ2-3	TRBV15	CATSRDSNRGQYF
TRBJ1-1	TRBV9	CASSGGDNTEAFF
TRBJ2-7	TRBV10-3	CAISESTLTSGGYF
TRBJ2-2	TRBV18	CASSPILTGELFF
TRBJ2-3	TRBV5-1	CASRAGLAENTDTQYF
TRBJ2-2	TRBV27	CASTLGGTPGELFF
TRBJ2-5	TRBV13	CASSLMAGGETQYF
TRBJ2-2	TRBV5-1	CASSLQYSSGGITGELFF
TRBJ2-5	TRBV9	CASSSPGWETQYF
TRBJ2-7	TRBV5-4	CASSSVGQGGYEQYF
TRBJ2-2	TRBV5-1	CASSLGGQGTAGELFF
TRBJ2-5	TRBV9	CASSVRGGLLQETQYF
TRBJ1-6	TRBV5-4	CASSLAGESPLHF
TRBJ2-2	TRBV5-3	CARSLRQACSGELFF
TRBJ2-7	TRBV19	CASSIGGGYEQYF